This entry lists 7 T cell receptor beta chains sequenced from one sample in a study of radiotherapy plus CTLA-4 blockade in lung cancer. Clones were sequenced by immunoSEQ multiplex PCR, and TCRdb holds only the in-frame ones, with some missing. Of tens of thousands of clones detected, 70% to 80% appear once; the ten largest clones hold roughly 3.1%. The sample in question was peripheral blood, obtained from a patient treated with radiotherapy plus ipilimumab. The receptors derive from a human donor with non-small cell lung cancer who had a complete response to radiotherapy plus ipilimumab.

V usage is TRBV28 and J usage is TRBJ2-3; the match to TRBD2 covers 10 bases. Trimming took 5 bases from V and 2 from J; bases not matched to a gene: 7. This CDR3 region has 16 residues. The germline V gene has CDR1 MDHEN and CDR2 SYDVKM. The CDR3 loop reads CASSLSAGGDTDTQYF. Written as DNA, the CDR3 is TGTGCCAGCAGTCTCTCAGCGGGAGGGGACACAGATACGCAGTATTTT.

In DNA, the CDR3 is TGTGCCAGCAAGGTCGGGGTGAACTATGGCTACACCTTC. Protein sequence: CASKVGVNYGYTF. The chain couples TRBV6-5 to TRBJ1-2, with no clear D. V was clipped by 7 bases and J by 2 bases, with 11 bases between them. Germline V gene lookup returns CDR1 MNHEY and CDR2 SVGAGI. This CDR3 has 13 amino acids.

This clone was seen more than once but under ten times. The rearrangement uses TRBV5-1 and TRBJ2-7; the match to TRBD1 covers 9 bases. This CDR3 is 14 amino acids long. CDR1 and CDR2 (germline): SGHRS, YFSETQ. V gave up 7 bases and J gave up 5 bases; unmatched junction bases: 10. Here the CDR3 reads CASSFRDRVDEQYF. The CDR3 coding sequence is TGCGCCAGCTCCTTCCGGGACAGGGTAGACGAGCAGTACTTC. Combining the CDR3 with reference TRBV5-1 and TRBJ2-7 gives the whole variable domain KAGVTQTPRYLIKTRGQQVTLSCSPISGHRSVSWYQQTPGQGLQFLFEYFSETQRNKGNFPGRFSGRQFSNSRSEMNVSTLELGDSALYLCASSFRDRVDEQYFGPGTRLTVT.

This clone has a single count. The chain links TRBV27 to TRBJ2-1, with no clear D. This CDR3 comprises 12 residues. Per the germline V gene, CDR1 is MNHEY and CDR2 is SMNVEV (reference sequence). V was clipped by 8 bases and J by 3 bases, with 8 bases between them. Written as DNA, the CDR3 is TGTGCCAGCTCGGTACGCTACAATGAGCAGTTCTTC. Translating gives CASSVRYNEQFF.

The V and J genes are TRBV28 and TRBJ1-1; 9 bases match TRBD1. Germline CDR1 is MDHEN and CDR2 is SYDVKM. The V segment lost 8 bases and the J segment 1 base; nucleotides outside the gene matches: 5. The CDR3 has 14 amino acids. The CDR3 is CASCRDRENTEAFF. DNA for the CDR3: TGTGCCAGCTGCCGGGACAGGGAGAACACTGAAGCTTTCTTT.

CDR3 bases: TGCGCCAGCAGCTTGGTTGGGACAGGCGGGACTGAAGCTTTCTTT. Translation gives CASSLVGTGGTEAFF. This chain links TRBV5-1 with TRBJ1-1, with 8 bases identical to TRBD1. J gave up 5 bases and V 0 bases, and 6 bases lay outside the gene matches. CDR3 length equals 15 residues. Looked up from germline, CDR1 is SGHRS and CDR2 is YFSETQ.

This clone was seen only once. V and J are TRBV7-2 and TRBJ2-7; 11 nucleotides match TRBD1. Germline CDR1 SGHTA, CDR2 FQGNSA. Trimming took 3 bases from V and 3 from J; bases not matched to a gene: 1. This CDR3 contains 14 residues. The CDR3 region is CASSLDRGRYEQYF. In nucleotides, the CDR3 is TGTGCCAGCAGCTTGGACAGGGGGCGCTACGAGCAGTACTTC.